This T cell receptor beta chain stems from a study of tumor-infiltrating lymphocytes in primary liver carcinoma. At the level of the study: Patients comprised men and women whose ages fell between 30 and 69 years.

A primer matching the constant region was used to make TCR beta cDNA from approximately 0.45 ug of total RNA. Amplification in three nested multiplex PCR rounds with slightly modified ARM-PCR gave rise to TCR beta libraries. A single record per CDR3 protein comes from TCRdb applying MiXCR to the multiplex PCR reads. The table includes fewer than 350,000 distinct CDR3 sequences, roughly 60% detected once. This clonotype turned up a few times. Possible read error: a much larger clone is one base away. They got blood RNA out of unsorted whole blood and also pulled out germline DNA. The study enrolled treatment-naive patients with chronic HBV infection. Sequenced: peripheral blood. The receptor comes from a man in his forties with primary liver carcinoma and hepatitis B virus infection.

The CDR3 bases are TGTGCCAGCAGCTTCGACTCACAGAATTCACCCCTCCGCTTT. Its protein is CASSFDSQNSPLRF. The gene calls are TRBV7-9 and TRBJ1-6; no reliable D call. This CDR3 comprises 14 residues. Per the germline V gene, CDR1 is SEHNR and CDR2 is FQNEAQ (reference sequence).